Judged by frequency, the clone carrying this TCR beta chain is medium-sized (0.01 to 0.1%). Its specificity is not known. Synovial fluid was collected with matched peripheral blood from each patient with active arthritis. Median disease duration was about 7 years, range 0.2-19.1. Synovial Tregs were as TSDR-demethylated as blood and healthy-donor Tregs. TCRdb keeps only in-frame clones here, not all; method: immunoSEQ multiplex PCR. Its table records 2,000 to 2,500 clones. The data stem from a study of synovial regulatory T cells in juvenile arthritis. Whole-study findings and limits: Synovial Tregs shared more CDR3 sequences with iaTregs than other blood Tregs.

This TCR was sampled from a donor aged 2 to 35 with juvenile idiopathic arthritis. Sequenced sample: Treg cells from the synovium.

The CDR3 sequence: CASRKDLAGGRGEQFF. V and J are TRBV2 and TRBJ2-1; TCRdb lists TRBD2, though no DNA is available to test this call. The CDR3 is made up of 16 amino acids. Only the protein is available. Germline CDR1 SNHLY, CDR2 FYNNEI.